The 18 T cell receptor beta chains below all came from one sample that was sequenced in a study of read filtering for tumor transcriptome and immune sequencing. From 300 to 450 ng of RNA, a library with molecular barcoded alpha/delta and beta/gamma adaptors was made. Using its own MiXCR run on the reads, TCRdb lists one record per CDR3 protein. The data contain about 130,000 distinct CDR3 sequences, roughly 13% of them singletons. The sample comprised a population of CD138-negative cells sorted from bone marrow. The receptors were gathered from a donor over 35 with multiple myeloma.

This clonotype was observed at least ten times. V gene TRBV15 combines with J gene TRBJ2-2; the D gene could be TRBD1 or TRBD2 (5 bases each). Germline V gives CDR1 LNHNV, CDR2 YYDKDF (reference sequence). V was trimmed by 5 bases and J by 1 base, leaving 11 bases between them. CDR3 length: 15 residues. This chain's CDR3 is CATSEFGGNTGELFF. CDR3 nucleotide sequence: TGTGCCACCAGCGAGTTTGGGGGGAACACCGGGGAGCTGTTTTTT.

As DNA, the CDR3 is TGTGCCAGCAGCCACCACCCAGGGAAGGACGAGCAGTACTTC. It translates to CASSHHPGKDEQYF. The chain is built from TRBV7-9 and TRBJ2-7; D perhaps matches TRBD1 (5 bases). From germline, CDR1 is SEHNR and CDR2 FQNEAQ (reference sequence). The CDR3 sequence is 14 residues long. V lost 5 bases, J lost 5 bases, and 16 bases lay in between.

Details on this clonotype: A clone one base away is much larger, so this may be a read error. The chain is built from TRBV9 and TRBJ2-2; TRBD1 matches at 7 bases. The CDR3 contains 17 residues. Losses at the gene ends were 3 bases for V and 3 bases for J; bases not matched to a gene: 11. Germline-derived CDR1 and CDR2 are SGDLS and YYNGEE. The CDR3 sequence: CASSARTGDTDTGELFF. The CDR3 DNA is TGTGCCAGCAGCGCCCGGACAGGCGATACGGACACCGGGGAGCTGTTTTTT.

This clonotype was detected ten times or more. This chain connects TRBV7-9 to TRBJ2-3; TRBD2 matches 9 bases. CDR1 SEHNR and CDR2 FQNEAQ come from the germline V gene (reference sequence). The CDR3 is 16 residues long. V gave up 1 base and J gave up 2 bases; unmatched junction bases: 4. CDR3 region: CASSLGGGGVTDTQYF. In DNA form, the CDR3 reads TGTGCCAGCAGCTTAGGTGGCGGGGGGGTCACAGATACGCAGTATTTT.

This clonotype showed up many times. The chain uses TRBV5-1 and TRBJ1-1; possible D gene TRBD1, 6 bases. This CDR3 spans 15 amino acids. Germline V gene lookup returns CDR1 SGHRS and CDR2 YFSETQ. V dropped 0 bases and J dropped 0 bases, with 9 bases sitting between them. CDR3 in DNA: TGCGCCAGCAGCTTGGTGGACAGAGTGAACACTGAAGCTTTCTTT. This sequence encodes CASSLVDRVNTEAFF.

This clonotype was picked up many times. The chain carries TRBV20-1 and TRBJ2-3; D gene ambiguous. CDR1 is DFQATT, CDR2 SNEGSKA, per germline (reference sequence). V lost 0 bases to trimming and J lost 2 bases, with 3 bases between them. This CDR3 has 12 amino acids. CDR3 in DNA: TGCAGTGCTAGAGATCACACAGATACGCAGTATTTT. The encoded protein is CSARDHTDTQYF.

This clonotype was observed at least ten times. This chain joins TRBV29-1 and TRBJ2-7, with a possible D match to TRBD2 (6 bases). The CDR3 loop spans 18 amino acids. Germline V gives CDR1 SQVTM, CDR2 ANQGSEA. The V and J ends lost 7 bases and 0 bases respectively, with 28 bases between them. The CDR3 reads CSASVRGTSESFSYEQYF. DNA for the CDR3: TGCAGCGCTTCTGTACGGGGGACCTCGGAAAGCTTCTCCTACGAGCAGTACTTC.

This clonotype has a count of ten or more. CDR3 amino acids: CASSPDSRPFTQYF. CDR3 bases: TGTGCCAGCAGCCCGGACAGCCGTCCCTTTACGCAGTATTTT. This rearrangement joins TRBV7-2 to TRBJ2-3; possible D gene TRBD1, 6 bases. This CDR3 has 14 amino acids. Deletions cut 5 bases from V and 8 bases from J, with 17 bases between. Germline V CDR1 and CDR2: SGHTA, FQGNSA. The whole variable domain, filled in from reference TRBV7-2 and TRBJ2-3, reads GAGVSQSPSNKVTEKGKDVELRCDPISGHTALYWYRQSLGQGLEFLIYFQGNSAPDKSGLPSDRFSAERTGGSVSTLTIQRTQQEDSAVYLCASSPDSRPFTQYFGPGTRLTVL.

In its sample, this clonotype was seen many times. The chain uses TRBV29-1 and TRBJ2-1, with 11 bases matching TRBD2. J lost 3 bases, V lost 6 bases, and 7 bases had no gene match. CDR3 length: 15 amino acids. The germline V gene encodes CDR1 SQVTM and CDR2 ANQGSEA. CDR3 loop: CSVRPGTSGYNEQFF. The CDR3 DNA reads TGCAGCGTGAGACCCGGGACTAGCGGCTACAATGAGCAGTTCTTC.

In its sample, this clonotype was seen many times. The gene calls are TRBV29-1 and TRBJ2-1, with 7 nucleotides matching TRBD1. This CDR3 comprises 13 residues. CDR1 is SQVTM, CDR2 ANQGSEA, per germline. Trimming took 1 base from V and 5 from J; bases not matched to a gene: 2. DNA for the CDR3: TGCAGCGTTGAAGGACAGGGTCACAATGAGCAGTTCTTC. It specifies CSVEGQGHNEQFF.

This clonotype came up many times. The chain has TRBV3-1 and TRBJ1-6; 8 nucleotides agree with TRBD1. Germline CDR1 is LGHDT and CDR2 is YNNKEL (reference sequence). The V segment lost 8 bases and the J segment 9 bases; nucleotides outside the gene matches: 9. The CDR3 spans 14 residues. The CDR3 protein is CASGGQDGGSPLHF. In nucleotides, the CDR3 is TGTGCCAGCGGGGGACAGGATGGGGGTTCACCCCTCCACTTT.

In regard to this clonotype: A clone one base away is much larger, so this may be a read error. The CDR3 spells CARSAQGINYGYTF. In DNA, the CDR3 is TGTGCCAGAAGCGCCCAGGGGATTAACTATGGCTACACCTTC. The chain uses TRBV19 and TRBJ1-2; D perhaps matches TRBD1 (6 bases). This CDR3 has 14 residues. V was cut by 9 bases and J by 1 base, with 15 bases left in between. The V gene's germline CDR1 is LNHDA and CDR2 SQIVND (reference sequence).

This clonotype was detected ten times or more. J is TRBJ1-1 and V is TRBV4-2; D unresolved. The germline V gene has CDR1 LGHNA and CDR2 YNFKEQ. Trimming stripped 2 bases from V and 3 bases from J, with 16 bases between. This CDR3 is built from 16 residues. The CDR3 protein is CASSQQGSGRDTEAFF. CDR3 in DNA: TGTGCCAGCAGCCAACAAGGATCGGGGAGGGACACTGAAGCTTTCTTT.

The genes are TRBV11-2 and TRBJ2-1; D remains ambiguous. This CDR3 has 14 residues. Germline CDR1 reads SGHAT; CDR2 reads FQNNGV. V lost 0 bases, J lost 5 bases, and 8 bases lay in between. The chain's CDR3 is CASSLDISNNEQFF. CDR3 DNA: TGTGCCAGCAGCTTAGATATATCAAACAATGAGCAGTTCTTC.

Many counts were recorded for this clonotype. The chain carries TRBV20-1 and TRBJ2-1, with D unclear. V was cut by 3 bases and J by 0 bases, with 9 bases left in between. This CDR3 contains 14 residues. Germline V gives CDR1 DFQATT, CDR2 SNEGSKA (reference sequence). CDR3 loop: CSARGLSSYNEQFF. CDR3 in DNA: TGCAGTGCTAGGGGTCTGAGCTCCTACAATGAGCAGTTCTTC.

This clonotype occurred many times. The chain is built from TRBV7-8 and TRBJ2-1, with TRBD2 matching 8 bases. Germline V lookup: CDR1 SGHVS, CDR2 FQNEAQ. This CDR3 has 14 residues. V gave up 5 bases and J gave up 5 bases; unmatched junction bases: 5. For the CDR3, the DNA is TGTGCCAGCAGCCCTTTAGCGGGACACAATGAGCAGTTCTTC. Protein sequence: CASSPLAGHNEQFF.

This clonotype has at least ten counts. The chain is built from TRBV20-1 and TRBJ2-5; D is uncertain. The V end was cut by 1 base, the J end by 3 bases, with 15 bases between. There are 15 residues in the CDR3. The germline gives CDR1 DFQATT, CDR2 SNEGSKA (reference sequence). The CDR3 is CSARGQRGREETQYF. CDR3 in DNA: TGCAGTGCTAGAGGTCAGCGAGGTAGGGAAGAGACCCAGTACTTC.

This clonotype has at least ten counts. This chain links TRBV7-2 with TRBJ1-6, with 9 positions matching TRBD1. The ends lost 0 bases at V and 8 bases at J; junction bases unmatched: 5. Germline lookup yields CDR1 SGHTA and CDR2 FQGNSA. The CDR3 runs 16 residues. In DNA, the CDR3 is TGTGCCAGCAGCTTAGCGCCTGGACAGGGGTATTCACCCCTCCACTTT. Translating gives CASSLAPGQGYSPLHF.